This is a list of T cell receptor beta chains from one sample in a study of monozygotic twins with inflammatory bowel disease. Reprocessing the 5' RACE reads, TCRdb reports a single entry for every CDR3 protein and omits DNA. The sample shows around 410,000 distinct CDR3 sequences, and approximately 2.3% sits with its ten largest clones. The sample taken for sequencing was blood. Receptors were obtained from a human donor with ulcerative colitis or Crohn's disease, or a healthy co-twin of an affected twin (not recorded which). The CDR3 runs from the conserved cysteine through the conserved F or W.

v_call: TRBV6-5; j_call: TRBJ1-6; cdr3_aa: CASTRGRDSPLHF
v_call: TRBV7-9; j_call: TRBJ2-5; cdr3_aa: CASSLEAVVQETQYF
v_call: TRBV28; j_call: TRBJ2-7; cdr3_aa: CASRAYTGKEQYF
v_call: TRBV5-4; j_call: TRBJ2-7; cdr3_aa: CASSSKPQGASNEQYF
v_call: TRBV5-6; j_call: TRBJ2-1; cdr3_aa: CASSRSGRIEQFF
v_call: TRBV6-5; j_call: TRBJ2-7; cdr3_aa: CATQKSSYEQYF
v_call: TRBV29-1; j_call: TRBJ2-5; cdr3_aa: CSVGGTVQGGRGETQYF
v_call: TRBV4-1; j_call: TRBJ2-3; cdr3_aa: CASSQWTGGADTQYF
v_call: TRBV19; j_call: TRBJ2-1; cdr3_aa: CASSIGVRGTSYNEQFF
v_call: TRBV24-1; j_call: TRBJ1-2; cdr3_aa: CATSDFGGIGGYTF
v_call: TRBV7-3; j_call: TRBJ1-6; cdr3_aa: CASSQMGGYNSPLHF
v_call: TRBV5-1; j_call: TRBJ2-5; cdr3_aa: CASSSRTNQEETQYF
v_call: TRBV5-4; j_call: TRBJ2-7; cdr3_aa: CASSHGTGGYEQYF
v_call: TRBV24-1; j_call: TRBJ1-5; cdr3_aa: CATSDEGRGDGQPQHF
v_call: TRBV7-9; j_call: TRBJ1-2; cdr3_aa: CASSKDRARGYTF
v_call: TRBV5-1; j_call: TRBJ2-3; cdr3_aa: CASSLAISTDTQYF
v_call: TRBV6-1; j_call: TRBJ2-3; cdr3_aa: CASSEAVRGGTDTQYF
v_call: TRBV2; j_call: TRBJ2-3; cdr3_aa: CASSSPGGDTQYF
v_call: TRBV28; j_call: TRBJ2-5; cdr3_aa: CASSPSGEAKETQYF
v_call: TRBV7-2; j_call: TRBJ2-1; cdr3_aa: CASSLVWSSYNEQFF
v_call: TRBV29-1; j_call: TRBJ2-5; cdr3_aa: CSVLLGTGGVGGETQYF
v_call: TRBV29-1; j_call: TRBJ2-1; cdr3_aa: CSVTPGGRRNEQFF
v_call: TRBV7-9; j_call: TRBJ1-2; cdr3_aa: CASSLVGTAGYGYTF
v_call: TRBV19; j_call: TRBJ2-1; cdr3_aa: CASSGLSQGVDNEQFF
v_call: TRBV5-1; j_call: TRBJ1-1; cdr3_aa: CASSTGTAGTEAFF
v_call: TRBV30; j_call: TRBJ2-7; cdr3_aa: CAWKADIYEQYF
v_call: TRBV11-2; j_call: TRBJ2-3; cdr3_aa: CASSLRLMGSRDTQYF
v_call: TRBV3-1; j_call: TRBJ2-1; cdr3_aa: CASHSRTGPYNEQFF
v_call: TRBV3-1; j_call: TRBJ1-2; cdr3_aa: CASSQRGAGGYTF
v_call: TRBV28; j_call: TRBJ2-7; cdr3_aa: CASSSFWEQYF
v_call: TRBV28; j_call: TRBJ2-3; cdr3_aa: CASSFRGRGTDTQYF
v_call: TRBV7-2; j_call: TRBJ1-1; cdr3_aa: CASTRSGGHLNTEAFF
v_call: TRBV11-2; j_call: TRBJ2-7; cdr3_aa: CASSLPPWGQGDQGLKQYF
v_call: TRBV7-9; j_call: TRBJ2-5; cdr3_aa: CASSSVALGRQETQYF
v_call: TRBV9; j_call: TRBJ1-1; cdr3_aa: CASSSTGVREAFF
v_call: TRBV2; j_call: TRBJ1-1; cdr3_aa: CASSDRVMNTEAFF
v_call: TRBV12-3/TRBV12-4; j_call: TRBJ2-7; cdr3_aa: CASRKKTGAKQYF
v_call: TRBV7-2; j_call: TRBJ2-7; cdr3_aa: CASSLGQGTGDEQYF
v_call: TRBV20-1; j_call: TRBJ1-1; cdr3_aa: CSAREGSTEAFF
v_call: TRBV4-3; j_call: TRBJ2-3; cdr3_aa: CASSQVNPRRHTDTQYF
v_call: TRBV4-3; j_call: TRBJ2-1; cdr3_aa: CASSVSGRTYNEQFF
v_call: TRBV5-1; j_call: TRBJ1-6; cdr3_aa: CASSLGVFSYNSPLHF
v_call: TRBV20-1; j_call: TRBJ2-4; cdr3_aa: CSALSGTKNIQYF
v_call: TRBV7-9; j_call: TRBJ1-1; cdr3_aa: CASRTEMNTEAFF
v_call: TRBV27; j_call: TRBJ2-5; cdr3_aa: CASSRGVAVQETQYF
v_call: TRBV20-1; j_call: TRBJ2-1; cdr3_aa: CSASGSGGSYNEQFF
v_call: TRBV20-1; j_call: TRBJ1-5; cdr3_aa: CSAKDRRHSNQPRHF
v_call: TRBV7-9; j_call: TRBJ1-2; cdr3_aa: CASSSDVYGYTF
v_call: TRBV20-1; j_call: TRBJ2-3; cdr3_aa: CSARGVDRETDTQYF
v_call: TRBV18; j_call: TRBJ1-5; cdr3_aa: CASSLQNQPQHF
v_call: TRBV29-1; j_call: TRBJ2-1; cdr3_aa: CSVFGGSSYNEQFF
v_call: TRBV2; j_call: TRBJ1-5; cdr3_aa: CASSLGGVFRSNQPQHF
v_call: TRBV20-1; j_call: TRBJ2-5; cdr3_aa: CSARVSGAETQYF
v_call: TRBV7-9; j_call: TRBJ1-2; cdr3_aa: CASSLSGSYGYTF
v_call: TRBV20-1; j_call: TRBJ1-2; cdr3_aa: CSARGIGLNGYTF
v_call: TRBV6-2/TRBV6-3; j_call: TRBJ2-5; cdr3_aa: CASSYAGSAQETQYF
v_call: TRBV30; j_call: TRBJ2-7; cdr3_aa: CAWSPGTGRYEQYF
v_call: TRBV20-1; j_call: TRBJ1-4; cdr3_aa: CSVRSNEKLFF
v_call: TRBV4-1; j_call: TRBJ2-1; cdr3_aa: CASSQARSGTSGRGVNNEQFF